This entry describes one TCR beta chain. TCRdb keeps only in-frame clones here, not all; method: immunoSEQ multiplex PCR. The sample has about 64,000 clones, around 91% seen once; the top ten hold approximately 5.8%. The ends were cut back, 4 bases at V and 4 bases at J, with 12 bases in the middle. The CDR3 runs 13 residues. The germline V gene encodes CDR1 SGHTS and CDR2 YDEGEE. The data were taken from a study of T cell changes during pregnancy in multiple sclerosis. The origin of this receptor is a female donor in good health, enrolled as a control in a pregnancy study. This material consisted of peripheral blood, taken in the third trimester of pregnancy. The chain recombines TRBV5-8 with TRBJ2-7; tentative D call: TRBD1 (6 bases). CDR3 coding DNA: TGTGCCAGCAGCCTATTGGGACAATACGAGCAGTACTTC. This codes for CASSLLGQYEQYF. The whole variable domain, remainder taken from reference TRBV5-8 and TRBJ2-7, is EAGVTQSPTHLIKTRGQQATLRCSPISGHTSVYWYQQALGLGLQFLLWYDEGEERNRGNFPPRFSGRQFPNYSSELNVNALELEDSALYLCASSLLGQYEQYFGPGTRLTVT.